These 9 T cell receptor beta chains were sequenced from one sample in a study of CD8 T cells in ankylosing spondylitis. Study outcomes and limitations: A TCR beta motif of about 8 highly homologous variants appeared characteristic of ankylosing spondylitis blood.

Antigen specificity for these receptors is unknown. TCRdb reprocessed the 5' RACE reads via MiXCR and lists one record per CDR3 protein. The data show about 540,000 distinct CDR3 sequences, roughly 13% seen once. The sample taken for sequencing was blood, either unsorted or a sorted T cell fraction (not recorded which). These TCRs come from a male donor with ankylosing spondylitis.

A few counts support this clonotype. CDR3 sequence reads: CASSRHGSSLALLSNTIYF. The DNA of the CDR3 is TGTGCCAGCAGTCGGCATGGGAGTTCTCTTGCACTCCTGTCAAACACCATATATTTT. The chain links TRBV11-1 to TRBJ1-3; no clear D. Trimming stripped 6 bases from V and 6 bases from J, with 30 bases between. The CDR3 length is 19 residues. Germline loops: CDR1 SGHAT, CDR2 FQDESV (reference sequence).

This clonotype was observed a few times. The V and J genes are TRBV6-1 and TRBJ1-1; possibly TRBD1 for D (5 bases). Trimming cost V 8 bases and J 1 base, with 20 bases left between them. Germline loops: CDR1 MNHNS, CDR2 SASEGT. CDR3 size: 16 residues. CDR3 residues: CASHLGGGLKNTEAFF. The CDR3 coding sequence is TGTGCCAGCCATTTGGGGGGAGGGTTGAAGAACACTGAAGCTTTCTTT.

The chain combines TRBV20-1 with TRBJ2-7; 10 nucleotides match TRBD1. V trimming: 5 bases; J trimming: 3 bases; junction bases outside the gene matches: 4. The CDR3 covers 13 residues. Germline V CDR1 and CDR2: DFQATT, SNEGSKA (reference sequence). CDR3 sequence: CSAGTGVVYEQYF. Here the CDR3 DNA reads TGCAGTGCTGGGACAGGGGTCGTCTACGAGCAGTACTTC.

The chain is built from TRBV15 and TRBJ1-5, with D unclear. The V gene's germline CDR1 is LNHNV and CDR2 YYDKDF (reference sequence). This CDR3 is 13 amino acids long. With 4 bases removed from V and 6 bases from J, the gap between germline ends came to 10 bases. The CDR3 region is CATSNPSGQPQHF. The DNA of the CDR3 is TGTGCCACCAGCAACCCCAGTGGTCAGCCCCAGCATTTT.

The gene calls are TRBV7-8 and TRBJ1-6, with a tentative D call TRBD1 (5 bases). The CDR3 runs to 12 residues. Germline assignment: CDR1 SGHVS and CDR2 FQNEAQ. Deletions cut 4 bases from V and 9 bases from J, with 7 bases between. The CDR3 sequence: CASSSGLSPLHF. The CDR3 coding sequence is TGTGCCAGCAGCTCGGGACTTTCACCCCTCCACTTT. The whole variable domain, filled in from reference TRBV7-8 and TRBJ1-6, reads GAGVSQSPRYKVAKRGQDVALRCDPISGHVSLFWYQQALGQGPEFLTYFQNEAQLDKSGLPSDRFFAERPEGSVSTLKIQRTQQEDSAVYLCASSSGLSPLHFGNGTRLTVT.

This clonotype was picked up a small number of times. The rearrangement uses TRBV9 and TRBJ2-3; TRBD2 aligns across 14 bases. The germline V gene has CDR1 SGDLS and CDR2 YYNGEE. Unmatched junction bases numbered 10, after V lost 3 bases and J lost 1 base. The CDR3 contains 19 residues. The CDR3 nucleotides read TGTGCCAGCAGCGCGACCAGACTAGCGGGAGGGCGGGGCACAGATACGCAGTATTTT. Its translation is CASSATRLAGGRGTDTQYF.

This clonotype was counted between two and nine times. The rearrangement links TRBV5-8 to TRBJ2-3, with 9 bases fitting TRBD2. Losses at the gene ends were 4 bases for V and 6 bases for J; bases not matched to a gene: 9. From germline, CDR1 is SGHTS and CDR2 YDEGEE. This CDR3 region has 15 residues. CDR3 nucleotide sequence: TGTGCCAGCAGCCCCGAGGGACTAGCTGTCGATACGCAGTATTTT. Residues: CASSPEGLAVDTQYF.

Concerning this clonotype: A much larger clone differs by one base, so this may be a read error. CDR3 residues: CASSAGLAGDTQYF. In nucleotides, the CDR3 is TGTGCCAGCAGCGCGGGACTAGCGGGAGATACGCAGTATTTT. The gene calls are TRBV5-4 and TRBJ2-3; 12 nucleotides match TRBD2. Unmatched junction bases numbered 2, after V lost 4 bases and J lost 5 bases. The CDR3 sequence is 14 residues long. The germline CDR1 and CDR2 sequences are SGHNT and YYREEE (reference sequence).

This clonotype was counted between two and nine times. This rearrangement joins TRBV11-2 to TRBJ1-3; D not certain. The V end was cut by 0 bases, the J end by 3 bases, with 9 bases between. CDR1 is SGHAT and CDR2 is FQNNGV in the germline V gene. The CDR3 totals 15 residues. The CDR3 is CASSLDPTYGNTIYF. CDR3 DNA sequence: TGTGCCAGCAGCTTAGATCCGACATATGGAAACACCATATATTTT. The full variable domain, rest sourced from reference TRBV11-2 and TRBJ1-3, is EAGVAQSPRYKIIEKRQSVAFWCNPISGHATLYWYQQILGQGPKLLIQFQNNGVVDDSQLPKDRFSAERLKGVDSTLKIQPAKLEDSAVYLCASSLDPTYGNTIYFGEGSWLTVV.